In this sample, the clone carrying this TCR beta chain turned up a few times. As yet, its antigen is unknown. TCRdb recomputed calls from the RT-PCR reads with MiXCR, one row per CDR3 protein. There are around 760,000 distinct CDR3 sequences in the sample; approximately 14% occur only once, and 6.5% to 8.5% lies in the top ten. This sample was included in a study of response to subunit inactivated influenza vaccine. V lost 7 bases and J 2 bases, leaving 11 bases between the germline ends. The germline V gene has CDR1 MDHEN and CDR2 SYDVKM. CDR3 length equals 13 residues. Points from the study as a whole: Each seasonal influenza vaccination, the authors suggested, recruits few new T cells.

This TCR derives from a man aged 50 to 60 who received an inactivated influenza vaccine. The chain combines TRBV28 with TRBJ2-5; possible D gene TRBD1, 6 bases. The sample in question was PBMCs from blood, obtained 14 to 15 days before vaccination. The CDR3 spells CASNDRTQETQYF. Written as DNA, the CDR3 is TGTGCCAGCAATGACAGGACTCAAGAGACCCAGTACTTC.